Listed below are T cell receptor beta chains from one sample, sequenced in a study of OX40 agonist ivuxolimab in advanced cancers. Only in-frame clones appear in the TCRdb table, and some are missing; sequencing was by immunoSEQ multiplex PCR. The data show tens of thousands of clones, approximately 84% seen once. The sample was CD4+ or CD8+ T cells sorted from blood, taken in a trial of the OX40 agonist ivuxolimab. The receptors were sampled from an adult with an advanced solid tumor such as melanoma, head and neck, liver or kidney cancer. CDR3s include the opening cysteine and the closing phenylalanine or tryptophan. Fields, in order: V gene, clone size, D gene, J gene, CDR3 protein, CDR3 DNA. A D gene is named only where the DNA matches it firmly. Size tells how often a clone was seen (once, few, many) or the class of an expanded clone, and some rows leave it out.

>TRBV6-1|NA|NA|TRBJ2-6
CASSGPGANVLTF
TGTGCCAGCAGTGGCCCTGGGGCCAACGTCCTGACTTTC
>TRBV10-2|NA|NA|TRBJ2-7
CASSEGEVRHEQYF
TGCGCCAGCAGTGAGGGGGAGGTCCGCCACGAGCAGTACTTC
>TRBV10-3|NA|NA|TRBJ2-3
CAIQPHTDTQYF
TGTGCCATCCAACCCCACACAGATACGCAGTATTTT
>TRBV6-5|NA|TRBD1|TRBJ1-1
CASRTGGPEAFF
TGTGCCAGCAGGACAGGGGGGCCTGAAGCTTTCTTT
>TRBV7-9|NA|NA|TRBJ2-5
CASSYEGDRGETQYF
TGTGCCAGCAGCTACGAGGGGGACCGGGGAGAGACCCAGTACTTC
>TRBV6-1|NA|NA|TRBJ1-5
CASQAGGNQPQHF
TGTGCCAGCCAAGCGGGGGGCAATCAGCCCCAGCATTTT
>TRBV30|NA|TRBD1|TRBJ2-3
CAWGSGQGLKEHTDTQYF
TGTGCCTGGGGGAGCGGACAGGGCTTAAAGGAACACACAGATACGCAGTATTTT
>TRBV30|NA|NA|TRBJ2-1
CAWSPLSTLDEQFF
TGTGCCTGGAGTCCCCTGTCGACTCTCGATGAGCAGTTCTTC
>TRBV29-1|NA|TRBD1|TRBJ1-2
CSVWTGNGGYTF
TGCAGCGTGTGGACAGGGAACGGTGGCTACACCTTC
>TRBV18|few|NA|TRBJ2-3
CASSPVVGGSTDTQYF
TGTGCCAGCTCACCAGTAGTTGGCGGGAGCACAGATACGCAGTATTTT
>TRBV5-5|many|NA|TRBJ2-7
CASSLNSYEQYF
TGTGCCAGCAGCTTGAACTCCTACGAGCAGTACTTC
>TRBV19|NA|NA|TRBJ1-1
CASAAGAVLNTEAFF
TGTGCCAGCGCGGCAGGGGCCGTTTTGAACACTGAAGCTTTCTTT
>TRBV2|NA|NA|TRBJ2-3
CASNGGPPSGKVRDTQYF
TGTGCCAGCAATGGGGGCCCGCCTAGCGGCAAGGTTAGAGATACGCAGTATTTT
>TRBV7-8|NA|NA|TRBJ2-1
CASSLSGRVYNEQFF
TGTGCCAGCAGCCTCAGTGGGCGGGTGTACAATGAGCAGTTCTTC
>TRBV6-1|NA|NA|TRBJ1-2
CASTPKGRDYGYTF
TGTGCCAGCACCCCAAAGGGCAGGGACTATGGCTACACCTTC
>TRBV4-2|NA|NA|TRBJ2-3
CASSQGDLLGARVTDTQYF
TGTGCCAGCAGCCAAGGGGACCTACTAGGCGCGCGGGTCACAGATACGCAGTATTTT
>TRBV5-1|NA|NA|TRBJ2-5
CASSGTGAQQETQYF
TGCGCCAGCAGCGGAACGGGAGCCCAACAAGAGACCCAGTACTTC
>TRBV19|NA|NA|TRBJ1-5
CASSAPDRPNNQPQHF
TGTGCCAGTAGTGCTCCAGACAGACCTAACAATCAGCCCCAGCATTTT
>TRBV5-1|NA|NA|TRBJ2-3
CASSNVQGSTDTQYF
TGCGCCAGCAGCAATGTACAGGGTAGCACAGATACGCAGTATTTT
>TRBV27|NA|NA|TRBJ2-3
CASSGGGATDTQYF
TGTGCCAGCAGTGGCGGCGGAGCGACAGATACGCAGTATTTT
>TRBV7-3|NA|NA|TRBJ2-2
CASSSTPQGANTGELFF
TGTGCCAGCAGCTCCACCCCCCAGGGCGCGAACACCGGGGAGCTGTTTTTT
>TRBV7-8|NA|TRBD2|TRBJ2-2
CASSSSGGNTGELFF
TGTGCCAGCAGCAGTAGCGGGGGGAACACCGGGGAGCTGTTTTTT
>TRBV30|NA|NA|TRBJ1-3
CAWNYGGSSGNTIYF
TGTGCCTGGAATTATGGGGGTTCCTCTGGAAACACCATATATTTT
>TRBV7-3|NA|NA|TRBJ2-1
CASSPSSPLYNEQFF
TGTGCCAGCAGCCCGAGTTCCCCCTTATACAATGAGCAGTTCTTC
>TRBV2|NA|NA|TRBJ2-5
CATDRDRSGETQYF
TGTGCCACCGACCGAGACCGTTCGGGAGAGACCCAGTACTTC
>TRBV5-1|NA|TRBD2|TRBJ2-7
CASRAGTSGRDTIF
TGCGCCAGCAGGGCCGGGACTAGCGGGAGGGATACTATTTTC
>TRBV27|once|NA|TRBJ1-5
CASSFRGGNQPQHF
TGTGCCAGCAGTTTCAGGGGCGGCAATCAGCCCCAGCATTTT
>TRBV11-2|NA|NA|TRBJ2-7
CASSAHHDSAGSYEQYF
TGTGCCAGCAGCGCCCATCACGACTCAGCGGGCTCCTACGAGCAGTACTTC
>TRBV5-1|NA|TRBD2|TRBJ2-7
CASSLGTSGRTREQYF
TGCGCCAGCAGCTTAGGGACTAGCGGTCGGACGAGGGAGCAGTACTTC
>TRBV2|few|NA|TRBJ2-3
CASTYGLGDTDTQYF
TGTGCCAGCACCTACGGGCTGGGGGATACAGATACGCAGTATTTT
>TRBV27|NA|NA|TRBJ2-3
CASNNGAEVTDTQYF
TGTGCCAGCAATAATGGAGCGGAGGTCACAGATACGCAGTATTTT
>TRBV6-5|NA|TRBD1|TRBJ1-2
CASTNPGQGASGYTF
TGTGCCAGCACCAACCCGGGACAGGGGGCAAGTGGCTACACCTTC
>TRBV12-1|NA|NA|TRBJ2-3
CASSFGPTGGPFADTQYF
TGTGCCAGCAGCTTTGGCCCCACGGGAGGGCCCTTCGCAGATACGCAGTATTTT
>TRBV27|NA|NA|TRBJ2-5
CASSSTREDF
TGTGCCAGCAGCTCGACTAGGGAGGACTTC
>TRBV9|NA|NA|TRBJ1-1
CASSRWRTTGRAEAFF
TGTGCCAGCAGTCGCTGGCGAACTACAGGTCGGGCTGAAGCTTTCTTT
>TRBV7-8|NA|TRBD2|TRBJ2-5
CASSLGLAGGLETQYF
TGTGCCAGCAGCTTAGGACTAGCGGGAGGGCTCGAGACCCAGTACTTC
>TRBV7-3|NA|NA|TRBJ2-1
CASSLMQPGEQFF
TGTGCCAGCAGCTTAATGCAACCGGGAGAGCAGTTCTTC
>TRBV16|NA|NA|TRBJ2-7
CASSQQAVGSLGEQYF
TGTGCCAGCAGCCAACAGGCTGTCGGATCCCTGGGGGAGCAGTACTTC
>TRBV6-6|NA|TRBD1|TRBJ2-1
CASSPRDRGGNEQFF
TGTGCCAGCAGCCCCCGGGACAGGGGGGGGAATGAGCAGTTCTTC
>TRBV5-1|NA|NA|TRBJ2-6
CASSFLPSSGANVLTF
TGCGCCAGCAGCTTCCTCCCGAGCTCTGGGGCCAACGTCCTGACTTTC
>TRBV11-2|NA|TRBD2|TRBJ2-5
CASSLTSGRGQETQYF
TGTGCCAGCAGCTTGACTAGCGGGAGAGGACAAGAGACCCAGTACTTC
>TRBV18|NA|TRBD2|TRBJ2-1
CASSSQASGENEQFF
TGTGCCAGCTCATCGCAGGCTAGCGGAGAGAATGAGCAGTTCTTC
>TRBV18|NA|NA|TRBJ2-1
CASSPQNTPHEQFF
TGTGCCAGCTCACCACAGAATACGCCCCATGAGCAGTTCTTC
>TRBV27|NA|TRBD2|TRBJ2-1
CASSLSASGSTYNEQFF
TGTGCCAGCAGTTTATCAGCTAGCGGGAGCACCTACAATGAGCAGTTCTTC
>TRBV28|NA|TRBD1|TRBJ1-4
CASSLPQTGAPNEKLFF
TGTGCCAGCAGTTTGCCACAAACAGGGGCCCCTAATGAAAAACTGTTTTTT
>TRBV5-1|once|NA|TRBJ2-1
CASSSDRSYNEQFF
TGCGCCAGCAGCTCTGACCGCTCCTACAATGAGCAGTTCTTC
>TRBV6-6|NA|TRBD1|TRBJ2-5
CASRGDRGWETQYF
TGTGCCAGCAGGGGGGACAGGGGTTGGGAGACCCAGTACTTC
>TRBV28|NA|TRBD1|TRBJ1-2
CASSSRTGVNYGYTF
TGTGCCAGCAGTTCCAGGACAGGCGTTAACTATGGCTACACCTTC
>TRBV4-1|NA|TRBD2|TRBJ2-1
CASSRTSSGRYNEQFF
TGCGCCAGCAGCCGAACCTCTAGCGGCCGTTACAATGAGCAGTTCTTC
>TRBV4-1|NA|TRBD1|TRBJ1-1
CASSQERGTGFAFF
TGCGCCAGCAGCCAAGAGAGGGGGACAGGGTTTGCTTTCTTT
>TRBV6-5|NA|TRBD1|TRBJ2-7
CASSYSAGQGANEQYF
TGTGCCAGCAGTTACTCCGCGGGACAGGGGGCAAACGAGCAGTACTTC
>TRBV2|few|NA|TRBJ1-1
CASRYSLNTEAFF
TGTGCCAGCCGATACAGCCTGAACACTGAAGCTTTCTTT
>TRBV5-1|once|NA|TRBJ2-7
CASSRTVSSYEQYF
TGCGCCAGCAGCAGGACAGTCAGCTCCTACGAGCAGTACTTC
>TRBV2|NA|NA|TRBJ2-5
CASRQGAQETQYF
TGTGCCAGCAGACAGGGAGCCCAAGAGACCCAGTACTTC
>TRBV5-1|NA|NA|TRBJ2-3
CASSLESSTDTQYF
TGCGCCAGCAGCTTGGAGTCTAGCACAGATACGCAGTATTTT
>TRBV2|NA|TRBD2|TRBJ2-3
CAGAGTSAQYF
TGTGCCGGGGCCGGGACTAGCGCTCAGTATTTT
>TRBV5-1|NA|TRBD1|TRBJ2-3
CASSAQPGTGGSDTQYF
TGCGCCAGCAGCGCGCAGCCCGGGACAGGGGGATCAGATACGCAGTATTTT
>TRBV4-2|NA|NA|TRBJ2-5
CASSQGPKETQYF
TGTGCCAGCAGCCAAGGGCCCAAAGAGACCCAGTACTTC
>TRBV5-1|NA|NA|TRBJ2-2
CASRPGTPKVPNTGELFF
TGCGCCAGCAGACCCGGGACACCTAAGGTACCGAACACCGGGGAGCTGTTTTTT